The next 21 T cell receptor beta chains were all read from a single sample in a study of blood T cell repertoires in COVID-19. Only in-frame clones appear in the TCRdb table, and some are missing; sequencing was by immunoSEQ multiplex PCR. The sample carries 75,000 to 90,000 clones, 80% recorded once. The sample consisted of peripheral blood. The origin of the receptors is a woman aged 40 to 50 with active or convalescent COVID-19.

The chain joins TRBV11-2 to TRBJ2-7; 9 nucleotides match TRBD2. The CDR3 has 15 amino acids. V dropped 5 bases and J dropped 2; count of bases not matched to a gene: 7. Germline values: CDR1 SGHAT, CDR2 FQNNGV. CDR3 in amino acids: CASSRQAGGTYEQYF. In nucleotides, the CDR3 is TGTGCCAGCAGCCGCCAAGCGGGAGGTACCTACGAGCAGTACTTC.

The chain has TRBV21-1 and TRBJ1-2. TRBV21-1 has pseudogene status. The length of the CDR3 is 16 residues. The CDR3 DNA reads TGTGCCAGCAGCAAACCCCAGGGGAGGGGGTTCTATGGCTACACCTTC. This sequence encodes CASSKPQGRGFYGYTF.

The rearrangement uses TRBV3-1 (or the pseudogene TRBV3-2) and TRBJ2-7; perhaps TRBD2 as D (6 bases). Germline loops: CDR1 LGHDT, CDR2 YNNKEL (reference sequence). With 4 bases removed from V and 6 bases from J, the gap between germline ends came to 16 bases. CDR3 length: 14 amino acids. The CDR3 region has the DNA TGTGCCAGCAGCCCCCCCGGAGGGATCGGCGAGCAGTACTTC. This gives the protein CASSPPGGIGEQYF.

This clone occurred a few times. The V call is TRBV4-1, the J call TRBJ1-1; no clear D. Trimming took off 4 bases at V and 0 bases at J, with 6 bases between the two ends. This CDR3 comprises 13 residues. Germline V gene data show CDR1 as MGHRA and CDR2 as YSYEKL. CDR3 nucleotides: TGCGCCAGCAGCCTAGACATGAACACTGAAGCTTTCTTT. Its translation is CASSLDMNTEAFF.

V usage is TRBV7-2 and J usage is TRBJ2-7; tentative D call: TRBD1 (5 bases). The CDR3 is made up of 15 amino acids. Trimming pared 2 bases from V and 5 bases from J, leaving 16 bases between. Germline V gene lookup returns CDR1 SGHTA and CDR2 FQGNSA. Here the CDR3 reads CASSLQGAGWHEQYF. In DNA form, the CDR3 reads TGTGCCAGCAGCTTACAAGGGGCAGGGTGGCACGAGCAGTACTTC.

The chain has TRBV12-5 and TRBJ1-1, with D unclear. Trimming stripped 8 bases from V and 0 bases from J, with 16 bases between. This CDR3 contains 15 residues. CDR1 and CDR2 from the germline V gene are LGHNT and FRNRAP. The CDR3, as DNA: TGTGCTAGTTCCCTTGCGGGAGGATTGAACACTGAAGCTTTCTTT. It codes for CASSLAGGLNTEAFF.

The chain has TRBV13 and TRBJ1-6; tentative D call: TRBD1 (6 bases). The CDR3 is 18 amino acids. Trimming pared 3 bases from V and 5 bases from J, leaving 20 bases between. Germline assignment: CDR1 PRHDT and CDR2 FYEKMQ (reference sequence). The CDR3 bases are TGTGCCAGCAGCTTCGTAGGGACATACAATAACCATAATTCACCCCTCCACTTT. Protein sequence: CASSFVGTYNNHNSPLHF.

The chain couples TRBV29-1 to TRBJ1-1; 8 bases map to TRBD1. The CDR3 has 13 amino acids. Trimming cost V 6 bases and J 2 bases; bases outside gene matches: 5. CDR1 is SQVTM, CDR2 ANQGSEA, per germline. Here the CDR3 reads CSVHGQGNTEAFF. DNA of the CDR3: TGCAGCGTCCACGGACAGGGCAACACTGAAGCTTTCTTT.

This clone was counted a few times. J is TRBJ2-3 and V is TRBV4-3; 8 bases map to TRBD1. The CDR3 totals 20 residues. V shed 3 bases, J shed 6 bases, and the junction held 23 bases outside the gene matches. From germline, CDR1 is LGHNA and CDR2 YSLEER. The CDR3 bases are TGCGCCAGCAGCCACTATCCCGGGACAGGACTTACGGTTAGGTCGGATACGCAGTATTTT. This translates into CASSHYPGTGLTVRSDTQYF.

The CDR3 DNA sequence: TGTGCCAGCAGCCCCGTCCGGGACAGGGTCCTCACAGATACGCAGTATTTT. The encoded protein is CASSPVRDRVLTDTQYF. This chain uses TRBV5-6 with TRBJ2-3; 9 bases agree with TRBD1. Trimming removed 4 bases from V and 2 bases from J; junction bases left unmatched: 11. CDR3 length: 17 residues. Looked up from germline, CDR1 is SGHDT and CDR2 is YYEEEE.

The chain is built from TRBV5-8 and TRBJ1-5, with D unresolved. Germline CDR1 SGHTS, CDR2 YDEGEE. V was pared by 1 base and J by 6 bases, with 14 bases between. This CDR3 has 15 residues. The CDR3 loop reads CASSLRGVYGQPQHF. The CDR3 DNA sequence: TGTGCCAGCAGCTTGAGAGGAGTTTATGGTCAGCCCCAGCATTTT.

As for this clone: At one of its ends the junction is not consistent with the germline gene, which may arise from a read error. The V and J genes are TRBV6-1 and TRBJ1-2, with D perhaps matching TRBD1 (5 bases). Per germline, CDR1 MNHNS and CDR2 SASEGT. This CDR3 spans 13 amino acids. CDR3 DNA: TGTGCCAGCAGTGAAGCGAGTTCGGGGGTCTACCTCTTC. Amino acid sequence: CASSEASSGVYLF.

This sequence joins TRBV7-2 and TRBJ1-2; TRBD1 matches 7 bases. From germline, CDR1 is SGHTA and CDR2 FQGNSA. With 6 bases clipped from V and 3 bases from J, the junction kept 7 bases outside the gene matches. The CDR3 loop spans 14 amino acids. CDR3 nucleotide sequence: TGTGCCAGCAGACAACGGACAGGAGACTATGGCTACACCTTC. It is translated as CASRQRTGDYGYTF.

This chain links TRBV27 with TRBJ2-7, with 10 bases identical to TRBD2. Trimming at V came to 5 bases and at J to 2 bases, leaving 6 bases not matched to a gene. The CDR3 sequence is 15 residues long. Germline assignment: CDR1 MNHEY and CDR2 SMNVEV (reference sequence). CDR3 in DNA: TGTGCCAGCAGTATACTAGCGGGACTCGCCTACGAGCAGTACTTC. It codes for CASSILAGLAYEQYF.

The chain couples TRBV7-2 to TRBJ1-4; 7 positions match TRBD1. Germline V lookup: CDR1 SGHTA, CDR2 FQGNSA. The CDR3 sequence is 15 residues long. Losses at the gene ends were 4 bases for V and 4 bases for J; bases not matched to a gene: 6. For the CDR3, the DNA is TGTGCCAGCAGCTCGAACAGGGGTCGTAATGAAAAACTGTTTTTT. Its translation is CASSSNRGRNEKLFF.

V gene TRBV4-2 combines with J gene TRBJ1-6; D is unclear. V was clipped by 0 bases and J by 14 bases, with 17 bases between them. This CDR3 contains 15 residues. Germline V gives CDR1 LGHNA, CDR2 YNFKEQ. This chain's CDR3 is CASSQDVSRPAALHF. The CDR3 coding sequence is TGTGCCAGCAGCCAAGATGTCTCCAGGCCAGCGGCCCTCCACTTT.

The chain carries TRBV29-1 and TRBJ2-2; 13 positions match TRBD2. After removal of 4 bases from V and 5 bases from J, the junction contained 7 bases not matched to a gene. The CDR3 totals 16 residues. Germline CDR1 is SQVTM and CDR2 is ANQGSEA. The CDR3 nucleotides are TGCAGCGTTGGAAAACTAGCGGGAGGGCCGACCGGGGAGCTGTTTTTT. This encodes CSVGKLAGGPTGELFF.

The chain combines TRBV5-8 with TRBJ2-5; 10 nucleotides align to TRBD2. With V trimmed by 6 bases and J by 3 bases, 5 bases remained unmatched. The germline V gene encodes CDR1 SGHTS and CDR2 YDEGEE. The CDR3 is 14 residues long. The CDR3 region has the DNA TGTGCCAGCACGAGCGGGGGGGCAGAAGAGACCCAGTACTTC. Translating it yields CASTSGGAEETQYF.

This sequence joins TRBV7-8 and TRBJ2-3; weak D call: TRBD2 (6 bases). The germline gives CDR1 SGHVS, CDR2 FQNEAQ. The ends were cut back, 0 bases at V and 1 base at J, with 8 bases in the middle. The CDR3 contains 15 residues. The CDR3 DNA reads TGTGCCAGCAGCTTAGCGCGGAGGGGCACAGATACGCAGTATTTT. It codes for CASSLARRGTDTQYF.

The chain combines TRBV4-3 with TRBJ2-7; 7 bases line up with TRBD2. In germline, CDR1 is LGHNA, CDR2 YSLEER. The CDR3 loop spans 16 amino acids. V was pared by 1 base and J by 2 bases, with 8 bases of the junction left unmatched. CDR3 protein: CASSQGPTSEAYEQYF. CDR3 nucleotide sequence: TGCGCCAGCAGCCAAGGCCCTACTAGCGAGGCCTACGAGCAGTACTTC.

This clone appeared a single time. The V call is TRBV12-3 or TRBV12-4, the J call TRBJ2-7; D perhaps matches TRBD2 (5 bases). The CDR3 spans 11 residues. V was trimmed by 4 bases and J by 9 bases, leaving 10 bases between them. CDR3 DNA: TGTGCCAGCAGTTCCCATCGGGGGCAGTACTTC. This sequence encodes CASSSHRGQYF.